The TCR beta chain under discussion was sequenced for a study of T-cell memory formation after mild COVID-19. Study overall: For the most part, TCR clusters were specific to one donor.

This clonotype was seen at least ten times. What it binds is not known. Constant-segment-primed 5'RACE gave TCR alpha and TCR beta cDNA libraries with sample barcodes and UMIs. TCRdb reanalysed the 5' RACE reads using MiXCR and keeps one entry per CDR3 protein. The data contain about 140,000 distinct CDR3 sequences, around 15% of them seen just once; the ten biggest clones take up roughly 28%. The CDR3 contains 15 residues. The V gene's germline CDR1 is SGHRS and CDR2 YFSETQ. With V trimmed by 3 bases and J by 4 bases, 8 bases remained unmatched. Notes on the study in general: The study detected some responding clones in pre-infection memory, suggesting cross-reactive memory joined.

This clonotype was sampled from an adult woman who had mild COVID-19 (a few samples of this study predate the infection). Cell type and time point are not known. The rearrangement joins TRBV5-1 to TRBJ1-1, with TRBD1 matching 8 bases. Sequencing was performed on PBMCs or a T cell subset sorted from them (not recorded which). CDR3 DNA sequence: TGCGCCAGCAGCTCGGACAGGGAGGAAGGCACTGAAGCTTTCTTT. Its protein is CASSSDREEGTEAFF.